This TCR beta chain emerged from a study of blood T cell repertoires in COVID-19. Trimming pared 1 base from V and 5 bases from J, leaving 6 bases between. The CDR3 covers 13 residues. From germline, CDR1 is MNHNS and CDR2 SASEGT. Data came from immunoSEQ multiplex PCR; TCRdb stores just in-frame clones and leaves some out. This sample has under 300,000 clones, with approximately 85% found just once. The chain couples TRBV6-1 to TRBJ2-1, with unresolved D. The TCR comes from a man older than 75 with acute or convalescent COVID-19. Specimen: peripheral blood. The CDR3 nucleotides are TGTGCCAGCAGTGAAGACAGTAACAATGAGCAGTTCTTC. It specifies CASSEDSNNEQFF.